The present entry profiles one T cell receptor beta chain with its context. The data originate from a study of blood T cell repertoires in COVID-19. Study-level background: In each case, the material was cDNA or gDNA derived from T cells, B-cell-depleted T cells, or PBMCs.

This CDR3 contains 17 residues. V was pared by 0 bases and J by 1 base, with 16 bases between. CDR1 and CDR2 from the germline V gene are SGDLS and YYNGEE. Self-reported history from a screening survey and questionnaire set each donor's cohort. Study processing details: By means of reference gene primer amplification, nucleated cell counts were estimated. Some clones are missing from TCRdb's copy, which holds only in-frame ones; the method was immunoSEQ multiplex PCR. From that table come the V and J calls and clone size; the DNA was used to work out D and trimming. The sample holds roughly 250,000 clones, about nine tenths seen once.

The receptor was derived from a woman in her twenties or thirties with acute COVID-19. The chain joins TRBV9 to TRBJ1-1; a possible D gene is TRBD1 (5 bases). Sequences were obtained from PBMCs or T cells enriched from blood (not recorded which). The DNA of the CDR3 is TGTGCCAGCAGCGTAGAGGGGCAGGTAGGGGCGAACACTGAAGCTTTCTTT. It specifies CASSVEGQVGANTEAFF.